The TCR beta chain described here comes from a study of CXCR3-negative and CXCR3-positive naive CD8 T cells. Study-level background: The total count of TRB reads reached some 140 million, and each library contributed about 1.5 +/- 0.3 million.

CDR1 and CDR2 (germline): DFQATT, SNEGSKA (reference sequence). This CDR3 region has 17 residues. General study points: CXCR3 expression partially decreased after cryopreservation; most assays used fresh PBMCs.

Concerning this clonotype itself: Its antigen is not identified.

Libraries of TRB cDNA were made by 5' RACE and carried UMIs. From its re-call of the 5' RACE reads, TCRdb lists each CDR3 protein once, without DNA. The sample table sets out about 130,000 distinct CDR3 sequences. This sequence joins TRBV20-1 and TRBJ1-1; TCRdb names TRBD1, which stays unverified in the absence of DNA. Sequencing was done on a sample of naive CXCR3- CD8+ T cells from blood. Subset described: CD45RO-CCR7+CD27+CD95- naive CD8+ T cells lacking CXCR3 (TNR3-). This TCR came from a human donor in good health. Some clones in this sample may be carry-over from other donors' samples. The CDR3 loop reads CSASGRTGVGYNTEAFF.